This T cell receptor (beta chain) was sequenced for a study of shared clonotypes between healthy human individuals. Study overall: Each donor had three CD4 naive, three CD4 memory, two CD8 naive and one CD8 memory plate. General study points: The expectation was that sequencing depth would affect clonotype sharing among donors.

TCRdb keeps only in-frame clones here, not all; method: immunoSEQ multiplex PCR. This sample has about a million clones, with around three quarters found just once. A note on this clone: Its antigen is currently unknown.

Germline V CDR1 and CDR2: SSHAT, FNYEAQ (reference sequence). The length of the CDR3 is 13 residues. J was trimmed by 6 bases and V by 5 bases; bases with no gene match: 6. The chain uses TRBV7-7 and TRBJ1-1, with TRBD1 matching 7 bases. The receptor's source is a man aged 18 to 29 in good health. Some clones in this sample may be carry-over from other donors' samples. Sequenced sample: memory CD4+ T cells from PBMCs. The sample's subset: CD45RA-negative fraction. CDR3 amino acids: CASSPDRLAEAFF. The CDR3 DNA reads as TGTGCCAGCAGCCCGGACAGGTTAGCTGAAGCTTTCTTT.